This passage covers 5 T cell receptor beta chains from one sample sequenced in a study of blood T cell repertoires in COVID-19. Using immunoSEQ multiplex PCR, the repertoire was profiled, and TCRdb retains in-frame clones only, with some absent. The data contain 75,000 to 80,000 clones, approximately 89% of them singletons. Sequenced: peripheral blood. The source of these receptors is a human donor in a cohort sampled during active COVID-19.

The chain recombines TRBV7-2 with TRBJ2-3, with 7 bases lining up with TRBD2. The trim removed 5 bases at V and 0 bases at J, leaving 5 bases unmatched. This CDR3 region has 15 residues. Germline CDR1 and CDR2: SGHTA and FQGNSA. CDR3: CASSPLAASTDTQYF. Here the CDR3 DNA reads TGTGCCAGCAGCCCCCTAGCGGCGAGCACAGATACGCAGTATTTT.

The chain has TRBV19 and TRBJ2-7, with 10 nucleotides matching TRBD2. CDR3 size: 15 residues. With 6 bases clipped from V and 2 bases from J, the junction kept 7 bases outside the gene matches. The germline V gene has CDR1 LNHDA and CDR2 SQIVND (reference sequence). The CDR3 region has the DNA TGTGCCAGTAGGGGGGCTAGCGGGGGACCCTACGAGCAGTACTTC. It yields the protein CASRGASGGPYEQYF.

This clone was seen only once. The J gene is TRBJ2-1, the V gene TRBV4-3; 9 bases agree with TRBD2. Germline CDR1 is LGHNA and CDR2 is YSLEER. Trimming cost V 0 bases and J 6 bases; bases outside gene matches: 9. This CDR3 is built from 17 residues. CDR3 sequence (DNA): TGCGCCAGCAGCCAAGATGGGCCAGCGGGGGGTTCCAATGAGCAGTTCTTC. Translated, it gives CASSQDGPAGGSNEQFF.

V gene TRBV15 combines with J gene TRBJ1-1; D is perhaps TRBD1 (6 bases). Trimming stripped 0 bases from V and 0 bases from J, with 8 bases between. This CDR3 has 15 residues. CDR1 is LNHNV, CDR2 YYDKDF, per germline (reference sequence). The CDR3 DNA is TGTGCCACCAGCAGAGACCGGGACATGAACACTGAAGCTTTCTTT. It specifies CATSRDRDMNTEAFF.

This sequence joins TRBV3-1 (or the pseudogene TRBV3-2) and TRBJ2-3; perhaps TRBD1 as D (5 bases). CDR1 is LGHDT, CDR2 YNNKEL, per germline (reference sequence). V gave up 6 bases and J gave up 4 bases, with 8 bases separating them. The CDR3 extends over 12 amino acids. The CDR3 sequence is CASSRGPDTQYF. CDR3 DNA: TGTGCCAGCAGTAGGGGCCCAGATACGCAGTATTTT.